Below are 20 T cell receptor beta chains sequenced from a single sample in a study of graft-versus-host responses after intestinal transplantation. Method: immunoSEQ multiplex PCR; TCRdb's copy keeps in-frame clones and lacks some. The table includes 100,000 to 120,000 clones, around 95% detected once. Their target antigens are unknown. The sample was unstimulated CD8+ T cells sorted from spleen or lymph node cells, taken before intestinal transplant. These receptors were taken from a human donor who received an intestinal transplant.

This rearrangement joins TRBV7-9 to TRBJ2-1; 10 bases are a match to TRBD1. The CDR3 extends over 15 amino acids. Per germline, CDR1 SEHNR and CDR2 FQNEAQ (reference sequence). The trim removed 6 bases at V and 6 bases at J, leaving 8 bases unmatched. CDR3 nucleotides: TGTGCCAGCAGTCCAGGGACAGGGGAGGTCAATGAGCAGTTCTTC. This gives the protein CASSPGTGEVNEQFF.

The chain combines TRBV11-2 with TRBJ1-1; the D is unclear. There are 13 residues in the CDR3. The V gene's germline CDR1 is SGHAT and CDR2 FQNNGV. V was shortened by 2 bases and J by 4 bases, with 8 bases between the two germline ends. CDR3 amino acids: CASSLSASTEAFF. As DNA, the CDR3 is TGTGCCAGCAGCTTAAGCGCTAGCACTGAAGCTTTCTTT.

The rearrangement links TRBV5-1 to TRBJ1-3; D is ambiguous. Germline assignment: CDR1 SGHRS and CDR2 YFSETQ. V lost 2 bases, J lost 0 bases, and 9 bases lay in between. There are 15 residues in the CDR3. The chain's CDR3 is CASSLDGSSGNTIYF. The CDR3 DNA follows: TGCGCCAGCAGCTTAGACGGTAGCTCTGGAAACACCATATATTTT.

The chain carries TRBV5-1 and TRBJ2-3, with 12 bases that match TRBD2. This CDR3 has 16 amino acids. Trimming removed 1 base from V and 2 bases from J; junction bases left unmatched: 2. The germline gives CDR1 SGHRS, CDR2 YFSETQ. CDR3 sequence (DNA): TGCGCCAGCAGCTTGTCTAGCGGGAGGGACACAGATACGCAGTATTTT. Protein sequence: CASSLSSGRDTDTQYF.

The V gene is TRBV9, the J gene TRBJ2-3; TRBD2 aligns across 8 bases. This CDR3 comprises 15 residues. After removal of 6 bases from V and 4 bases from J, the junction contained 10 bases not matched to a gene. Germline V lookup: CDR1 SGDLS, CDR2 YYNGEE. The CDR3 spells CASNGEREYPDTQYF. CDR3 nucleotide sequence: TGTGCCAGCAACGGAGAGCGGGAGTATCCAGATACGCAGTATTTT.

The chain employs TRBV10-3 and TRBJ1-1, with D unclear. Per germline, CDR1 ENHRY and CDR2 SYGVKD. V was cut by 2 bases and J by 6 bases, with 13 bases left in between. This CDR3 is 14 amino acids long. The chain's CDR3 is CAISEPGSSSEAFF. The CDR3 coding sequence is TGTGCCATCAGTGAGCCCGGGAGCTCTTCTGAAGCTTTCTTT.

This CDR3 is CASSQGPDSNQPQHF. CDR3 nucleotide sequence: TGCGCCAGCAGCCAAGGTCCCGATAGCAATCAGCCCCAGCATTTT. The V call is TRBV4-1, the J call TRBJ1-5; D is undetermined. This CDR3 region has 15 residues. Per the germline V gene, CDR1 is MGHRA and CDR2 is YSYEKL. Deletions cut 1 base from V and 0 bases from J, with 7 bases between.

As for this clone: An end of the junction does not agree with germline; a read error may underlie this. The V call is TRBV30, the J call TRBJ2-7; a possible D gene is TRBD2 (5 bases). Germline lookup yields CDR1 GTSNPN and CDR2 SVGIG (reference sequence). There are 12 residues in the CDR3. CDR3 nucleotide sequence: TGCGGTGTCGCCACGACTACCTACGAGCAGTACTTC. This translates into CGVATTTYEQYF.

This clone was observed once. This rearrangement joins TRBV30 to TRBJ2-5; the D gene is possibly TRBD1 (6 bases). Per germline, CDR1 GTSNPN and CDR2 SVGIG (reference sequence). V was pared by 1 base and J by 7 bases, with 16 bases between. This CDR3 comprises 14 residues. CDR3 DNA: TGTGCCTGGAGTGCTCAGGACAGTTGGGGGACCCAGTACTTC. Translating gives CAWSAQDSWGTQYF.

This chain links TRBV5-6 with TRBJ2-1; tentatively, D is TRBD2 (6 bases). Trimming took 0 bases from V and 0 from J, leaving 10 bases between them. Germline-derived CDR1 and CDR2 are SGHDT and YYEEEE. There are 16 residues in the CDR3. CDR3 residues: CASSLGDFHSYNEQFF. The CDR3 coding sequence is TGTGCCAGCAGCTTGGGGGACTTCCACTCCTACAATGAGCAGTTCTTC.

The V and J genes are TRBV19 and TRBJ2-1; D ambiguous. Germline V gene sequence: CDR1 LNHDA, CDR2 SQIVND (reference sequence). Trimming left V 1 base short and J 9 bases short, with 16 bases between. This CDR3 contains 15 residues. The DNA for the CDR3 is TGTGCCAGTAGTATAGCCAGGACCCGGAGTGGTGAGCAGTTCTTC. The encoded protein is CASSIARTRSGEQFF.

V is TRBV5-1 and J is TRBJ2-1; 7 bases fit TRBD2. The junction had 5 bases not matched to a gene; V was cut back by 0 bases and J by 2 bases. The length of the CDR3 is 16 residues. Germline loops: CDR1 SGHRS, CDR2 YFSETQ. The CDR3 protein is CASSLGGGSAYNEQFF. CDR3 nucleotide sequence: TGCGCCAGCAGCTTGGGTGGCGGGAGCGCCTACAATGAGCAGTTCTTC. Together with reference TRBV5-1 and TRBJ2-1, the CDR3 gives the full variable domain: KAGVTQTPRYLIKTRGQQVTLSCSPISGHRSVSWYQQTPGQGLQFLFEYFSETQRNKGNFPGRFSGRQFSNSRSEMNVSTLELGDSALYLCASSLGGGSAYNEQFFGPGTRLTVL.

This clone was found a few times. The chain employs TRBV6-8 and TRBJ1-4; D remains unclear. There are 12 residues in the CDR3. CDR1 and CDR2 (germline): MNHGY, SAAAGT. V was trimmed by 6 bases and J by 4 bases, leaving 6 bases between them. This chain's CDR3 is CASREINEKLFF. The CDR3 bases are TGTGCCAGCAGGGAGATTAATGAAAAACTGTTTTTT.

The count of this clone is one. V usage is TRBV19 and J usage is TRBJ1-5; D gene uncertain. V lost 1 base and J lost 5, with 6 bases in between. The V gene's germline CDR1 is LNHDA and CDR2 SQIVND (reference sequence). CDR3 length equals 13 residues. CDR3 sequence: CASSIADYQPQHF. The CDR3 DNA sequence: TGTGCCAGTAGTATAGCTGACTATCAGCCCCAGCATTTT.

The V and J genes are TRBV5-8 and TRBJ1-1; tentative D call: TRBD1 (5 bases). The CDR3 length is 14 residues. V was cut by 2 bases and J by 0 bases, with 8 bases left in between. CDR1 and CDR2 (germline): SGHTS, YDEGEE. CDR3 residues: CASSLDRVNTEAFF. Written as DNA, the CDR3 is TGTGCCAGCAGCTTAGACAGAGTGAACACTGAAGCTTTCTTT.

The chain has TRBV28 and TRBJ2-2, with 9 bases aligning to TRBD1. V was pared by 5 bases and J by 5 bases, with 3 bases of the junction left unmatched. This CDR3 has 14 amino acids. Germline V gene data show CDR1 as MDHEN and CDR2 as SYDVKM. The CDR3 DNA reads TGTGCCAGCAGTACCGGGACAGGGACCGGGGAGCTGTTTTTT. Protein: CASSTGTGTGELFF.

The chain is built from TRBV6-5 and TRBJ2-1; D may be TRBD1 (5 bases). There are 15 residues in the CDR3. Trimming shortened V by 2 bases and J by 4 bases, and 12 bases separated the two germline ends. Germline V gene data show CDR1 as MNHEY and CDR2 as SVGAGI. Written as DNA, the CDR3 is TGTGCCAGCAGTTACGGGCTCGCAGGGTACAATGAGCAGTTCTTC. It encodes CASSYGLAGYNEQFF.

The rearrangement joins TRBV30 to TRBJ1-1, with D uncertain. Germline assignment: CDR1 GTSNPN and CDR2 SVGIG (reference sequence). The CDR3 has 12 amino acids. V lost 2 bases, J lost 5 bases, and 9 bases lay in between. This CDR3 is CAWSPAGTEAFF. The CDR3 region has the DNA TGTGCCTGGAGTCCTGCCGGGACTGAAGCTTTCTTT.

The rearrangement joins TRBV6-1 to TRBJ2-7; D call uncertain. Trimming took off 5 bases at V and 7 bases at J, with 9 bases between the two ends. This CDR3 is built from 11 residues. CDR1 is MNHNS and CDR2 is SASEGT in the germline V gene. The CDR3 region has the DNA TGTGCCAGCAGTCCAACCTGGGAGCAGTACTTC. Its translation: CASSPTWEQYF.

The genes are TRBV7-9 and TRBJ2-1; D might be TRBD1 (6 bases). The germline gives CDR1 SEHNR, CDR2 FQNEAQ (reference sequence). V was cut by 1 base and J by 2 bases, with 12 bases left in between. This CDR3 is built from 16 residues. The CDR3, as DNA: TGTGCCAGCAGCTTAGAAATGGGGGCGGCCTACAATGAGCAGTTCTTC. This sequence encodes CASSLEMGAAYNEQFF.